The rows below give T cell receptor beta chains drawn from one sample of a study of breast tumors, draining lymph nodes, adjacent tissues. Via MiXCR, TCRdb re-called the multiplex PCR reads, giving one row per CDR3 protein. This sample has some 170,000 distinct CDR3 sequences, with about 34% found just once. What was sequenced was axillary lymph node tissue. The receptors were sampled from a female donor with breast cancer. Some clones in this sample may be carry-over from other donors' samples. Each CDR3 is given with its conserved first and last residue. D genes are given only for firm matches. The size field is filled for only some rows; it gives once, few, many or a size class.

clone_size	d_call	j_call	v_call	cdr3_aa	cdr3_nt
many	.	TRBJ1-6	TRBV11-2	CASSPGGDRDSPLHF	TGTGCCAGCAGCCCCGGAGGAGACCGAGATTCACCCCTCCACTTT
many	.	TRBJ2-1	TRBV20-1	CSAWNPLLYNEQFF	TGCAGTGCTTGGAACCCCCTGCTTTACAATGAGCAGTTCTTC
.	TRBD1	TRBJ2-1	TRBV6-7	CASSHLQGVYNEQFF	TGTGCCAGCAGTCACCTACAGGGGGTCTACAATGAGCAGTTCTTC
.	TRBD2	TRBJ2-7	TRBV13	CASSPRLAGYEQYF	TGTGCCAGCAGCCCCCGACTAGCCGGATACGAGCAGTACTTC
many	.	TRBJ1-4	TRBV5-1	CASSLSGPNEKLFF	TGCGCCAGCAGCTTGTCCGGGCCTAATGAAAAACTGTTTTTT
few	TRBD2	TRBJ2-7	TRBV12-3/TRBV12-4	CASSSRTSGSEQYF	TGTGCCAGCAGTTCGCGGACTAGCGGGAGCGAGCAGTACTTC
many	TRBD2	TRBJ2-7	TRBV6-5	CASSPTTSGYEQYF	TGTGCCAGCAGCCCCACGACTAGCGGCTACGAGCAGTACTTC
.	.	TRBJ2-5	TRBV20-1	CSAGSQETQYF	TGCAGTGCGGGGAGCCAAGAGACCCAGTACTTC
many	.	TRBJ2-7	TRBV9	CASSPGGYSEQYF	TGTGCCAGCAGCCCAGGTGGGTATAGCGAGCAGTACTTC
few	.	TRBJ1-1	TRBV20-1	CSAGAVTRVSSEAFF	TGCAGTGCCGGAGCGGTGACACGGGTGAGCTCTGAAGCTTTCTTT
many	.	TRBJ2-7	TRBV7-9	CASSAQGSIGYEQYF	TGTGCCAGCAGCGCTCAAGGTTCTATAGGGTACGAGCAGTACTTC
many	.	TRBJ2-7	TRBV10-3	CAISGLGGSDEQYF	TGTGCCATCAGTGGGCTGGGGGGTTCAGACGAGCAGTACTTC
many	TRBD2	TRBJ2-7	TRBV10-2	CASSEVSGRARYEQYF	TGCGCCAGCAGTGAGGTTAGCGGGAGGGCCCGCTACGAGCAGTACTTC
many	TRBD2	TRBJ2-6	TRBV28	CASSNSGTGANVLTF	TGTGCCAGCAGTAATAGCGGGACTGGGGCCAACGTCCTGACTTTC
many	.	TRBJ1-4	TRBV7-2	CASSPQAATNEKLFF	TGTGCCAGCAGCCCCCAGGCCGCAACTAATGAAAAACTGTTTTTT
.	TRBD1	TRBJ1-5	TRBV20-1	CSARPGTAYQPQHF	TGCAGTGCTAGGCCGGGGACAGCCTATCAGCCCCAGCATTTT
.	.	TRBJ1-1	TRBV19	CAGSIDVSTEAFF	TGTGCCGGTAGTATAGATGTGAGCACTGAAGCTTTCTTT
many	.	TRBJ2-7	TRBV13	CASSQRGVEQYF	TGTGCCAGCAGCCAGAGGGGGGTCGAGCAGTACTTC
few	.	TRBJ1-1	TRBV5-6	CASSFQGSRTEAFF	TGTGCCAGCAGCTTCCAGGGGTCTCGGACTGAAGCTTTCTTT